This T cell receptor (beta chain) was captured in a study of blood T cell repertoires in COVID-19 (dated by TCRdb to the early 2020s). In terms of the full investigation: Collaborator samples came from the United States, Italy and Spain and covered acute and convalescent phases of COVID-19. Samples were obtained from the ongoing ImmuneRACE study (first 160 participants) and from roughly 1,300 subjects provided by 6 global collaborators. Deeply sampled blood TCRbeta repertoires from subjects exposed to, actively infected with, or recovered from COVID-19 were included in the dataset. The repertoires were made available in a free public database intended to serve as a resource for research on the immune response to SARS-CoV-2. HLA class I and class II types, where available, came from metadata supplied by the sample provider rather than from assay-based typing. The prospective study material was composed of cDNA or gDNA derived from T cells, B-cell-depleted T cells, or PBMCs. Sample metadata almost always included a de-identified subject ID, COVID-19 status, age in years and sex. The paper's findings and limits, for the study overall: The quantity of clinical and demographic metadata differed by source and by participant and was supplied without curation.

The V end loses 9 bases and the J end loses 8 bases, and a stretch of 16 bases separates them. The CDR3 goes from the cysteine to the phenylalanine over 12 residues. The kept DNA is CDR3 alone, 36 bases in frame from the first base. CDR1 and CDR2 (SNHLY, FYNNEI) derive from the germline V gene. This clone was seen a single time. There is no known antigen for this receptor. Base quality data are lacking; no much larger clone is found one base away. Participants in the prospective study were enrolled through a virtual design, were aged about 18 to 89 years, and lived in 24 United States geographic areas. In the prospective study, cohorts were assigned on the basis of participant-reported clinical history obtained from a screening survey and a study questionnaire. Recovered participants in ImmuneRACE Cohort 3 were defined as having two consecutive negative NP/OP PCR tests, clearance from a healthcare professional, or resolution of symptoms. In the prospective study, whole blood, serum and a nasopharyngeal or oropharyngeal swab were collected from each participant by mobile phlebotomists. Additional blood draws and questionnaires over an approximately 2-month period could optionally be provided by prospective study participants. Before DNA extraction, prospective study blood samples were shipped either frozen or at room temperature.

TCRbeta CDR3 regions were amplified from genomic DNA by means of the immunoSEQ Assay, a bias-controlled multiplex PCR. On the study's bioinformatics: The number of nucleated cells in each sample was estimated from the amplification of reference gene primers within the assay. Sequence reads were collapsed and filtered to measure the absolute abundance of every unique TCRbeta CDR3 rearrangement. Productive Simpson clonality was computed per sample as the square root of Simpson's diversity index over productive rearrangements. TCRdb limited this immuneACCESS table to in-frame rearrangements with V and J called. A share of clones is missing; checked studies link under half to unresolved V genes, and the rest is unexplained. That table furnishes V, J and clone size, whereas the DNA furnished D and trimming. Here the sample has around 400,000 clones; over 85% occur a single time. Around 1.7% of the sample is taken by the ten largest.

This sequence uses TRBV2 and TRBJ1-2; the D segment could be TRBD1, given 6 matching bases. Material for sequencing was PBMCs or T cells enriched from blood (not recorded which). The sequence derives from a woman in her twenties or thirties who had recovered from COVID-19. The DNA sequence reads TGTGCCAGTGGTACAGGGTTCGTCGGCTACACCTTC. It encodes CASGTGFVGYTF.